The TCR beta chain described here comes from a study of blood T cell repertoires in COVID-19. Overall study: In each case, the material was cDNA or gDNA derived from T cells, B-cell-depleted T cells, or PBMCs.

Authors' processing steps: Reference gene primer amplification yielded estimated nucleated cell counts. Repertoires were generated with immunoSEQ multiplex PCR, while TCRdb's copy carries only in-frame clones and drops some. The V and J calls and clone size come from that table; D and trimming were worked out from the DNA. This sample carries about 7,000 clones, 89% of them seen once, and the ten largest clones take less than 11%. The ends were cut back, 2 bases at V and 4 bases at J, with 22 bases in the middle. The CDR3 runs 18 residues. The germline V gene encodes CDR1 MNHEY and CDR2 SVGEGT. The clonotype was recovered from a man between 65 and 85 years old with active COVID-19. The gene calls are TRBV6-2 or TRBV6-3 and TRBJ2-3; TRBD1 might be the D (6 bases). The sequenced sample consisted of peripheral blood. The CDR3 here is CASSYLGQRTAIPDTQYF. The CDR3 DNA reads as TGTGCCAGCAGTTACCTAGGACAGAGAACGGCTATCCCAGATACGCAGTATTTT.